This T cell receptor beta chain stems from a study of tumor-infiltrating lymphocytes in oesophageal squamous cell carcinoma. Trimming took 0 bases from V and 13 from J, leaving 23 bases between them. Per germline, CDR1 SGDLS and CDR2 YYNGEE. The CDR3 is 16 residues long. TCRdb passed the PCR reads through MiXCR, listing each CDR3 protein once. The data hold more than 15,000 distinct CDR3 sequences, with about 43% observed a single time. The gene calls are TRBV9 and TRBJ2-4; no firm D call. The sequence was collected from a male donor with esophageal squamous cell carcinoma. Source material: normal esophageal tissue next to the tumor. The CDR3 DNA reads TGTGCCAGCAGCGTAGGGGTATCTTTCCCCTACAATGAGCAGTACTTC. The encoded protein is CASSVGVSFPYNEQYF.